Below are 21 T cell receptor beta chains sequenced from a single sample in a study of identifying expanded T cells in peripheral blood. The table came from immunoSEQ multiplex PCR; TCRdb's copy has only in-frame clones and leaves some out. This table has about 85,000 clones, approximately 89% appearing once. The sequenced sample was blood. The receptors were sampled from a person aged 18 to 75 in good health.

Only one count was recorded for this clone. This chain joins TRBV19 and TRBJ1-4; 9 bases are shared with TRBD1. V was clipped by 7 bases and J by 5 bases; unmatched bases: 8. The CDR3 covers 15 residues. In germline, CDR1 is LNHDA, CDR2 SQIVND (reference sequence). CDR3 sequence (DNA): TGTGCCAGTAAGGACAGGGGAGGGCCGAATGAAAAACTGTTTTTT. It is translated as CASKDRGGPNEKLFF.

J is TRBJ1-2 and V is TRBV5-1, with 9 bases matching TRBD1. J was trimmed by 7 bases and V by 3 bases; bases with no gene match: 13. CDR3 length equals 16 residues. In germline, CDR1 is SGHRS, CDR2 YFSETQ. The CDR3 sequence: CASSYTGQGEGGGYTF. The CDR3 region has the DNA TGCGCCAGCAGCTATACGGGACAGGGTGAGGGCGGTGGCTACACCTTC.

This chain uses TRBV6-5 with TRBJ1-3; D is ambiguous. The germline CDR1 and CDR2 sequences are MNHEY and SVGAGI. The CDR3 contains 12 residues. The germline V and J ends were trimmed by 7 bases and 2 bases, with 6 bases remaining between them. The CDR3: CASILTGNTIYF. CDR3 DNA: TGTGCCAGCATACTCACTGGAAACACCATATATTTT.

The chain employs TRBV2 and TRBJ2-5; D call uncertain. The germline V gene encodes CDR1 SNHLY and CDR2 FYNNEI. The CDR3 is made up of 11 amino acids. With 7 bases removed from V and 5 bases from J, the gap between germline ends came to 8 bases. CDR3 nucleotides: TGTGCCAGCAATATGTGGGAGACCCAGTACTTC. Its translation: CASNMWETQYF.

This clone was seen once. The gene calls are TRBV5-4 and TRBJ2-3, with 7 bases aligning to TRBD2. J gave up 6 bases and V 5 bases, and 9 bases lay outside the gene matches. The CDR3 runs 14 residues. From germline, CDR1 is SGHNT and CDR2 YYREEE (reference sequence). CDR3 bases: TGTGCCAGCAGTTCTGTCGCGCGGGGGGATACGCAGTATTTT. Its translation: CASSSVARGDTQYF.

A single count supports this clone. This rearrangement joins TRBV5-3 to TRBJ2-6; perhaps TRBD2 as D (6 bases). TRBV5-3 belongs to the ORF category, with a function that is uncertain. Trimming shortened V by 3 bases and J by 2 bases, and 21 bases separated the two germline ends. The CDR3 is made up of 19 amino acids. The CDR3 spells CARSSNPGGVRTGANVLTF. As DNA, the CDR3 is TGTGCCAGAAGCTCCAACCCCGGCGGGGTCCGAACTGGGGCCAACGTCCTGACTTTC.

The V and J genes are TRBV7-2 and TRBJ2-3; TRBD2 might be the D (7 bases). Trimming took off 2 bases at V and 7 bases at J, with 25 bases between the two ends. The CDR3 length is 18 residues. In germline, CDR1 is SGHTA, CDR2 FQGNSA. CDR3 in amino acids: CASSLRGGFSGPEYTQYF. CDR3 DNA sequence: TGTGCCAGCAGCTTAAGGGGGGGGTTTAGCGGCCCCGAGTATACGCAGTATTTT.

CDR3 residues: CASSEGRGTDTQYF. CDR3 nucleotide sequence: TGTGCCAGCAGTGAGGGCAGGGGCACAGATACGCAGTATTTT. The gene calls are TRBV6-1 and TRBJ2-3; TRBD1 might be the D (5 bases). Germline CDR1 reads MNHNS; CDR2 reads SASEGT. The CDR3 length is 14 residues. The germline V and J ends were trimmed by 3 bases and 1 base, with 8 bases remaining between them.

The V gene is TRBV9, the J gene TRBJ2-4, with D perhaps TRBD1 or TRBD2 (5 bases each). This CDR3 contains 16 residues. Germline CDR1 is SGDLS and CDR2 is YYNGEE. Trimming shortened V by 4 bases and J by 8 bases, and 22 bases separated the two germline ends. The CDR3 DNA follows: TGTGCCAGCAGCCAATCTCTCGGGGCCGAGGCGCACATTCAGTACTTC. Translation: CASSQSLGAEAHIQYF.

To note about this clone: This sample also contains other DNA sequences that code for the same CDR3. The rearrangement joins TRBV7-2 to TRBJ2-7, with D perhaps matching TRBD1 or TRBD2 (6 bases each). V was trimmed by 1 base and J by 5 bases, leaving 9 bases between them. The length of the CDR3 is 13 residues. Germline V gene lookup returns CDR1 SGHTA and CDR2 FQGNSA. CDR3 nucleotide sequence: TGTGCCAGCAGCTTAGGTAGGGGGGACGAGCAGTACTTC. This encodes CASSLGRGDEQYF.

V usage is TRBV7-3 and J usage is TRBJ2-5; 10 nucleotides match TRBD2. The CDR3 sequence is 12 residues long. Germline CDR1 SGHTA, CDR2 FQGTGA. V gave up 5 bases and J gave up 7 bases; unmatched junction bases: 1. CDR3 sequence: CASSVAGGTQYF. The CDR3 DNA reads TGTGCCAGCAGCGTAGCGGGGGGGACCCAGTACTTC.

This clone occurred many times. The CDR3, as DNA: TGTGCCACCCAGGCGGGGAGACTAGCGGGAGGCGGCATTCAGTACTTC. It translates to CATQAGRLAGGGIQYF. The V gene is TRBV2, the J gene TRBJ2-4; 13 bases are a match to TRBD2. This CDR3 comprises 16 residues. V shed 10 bases, J shed 9 bases, and the junction held 15 bases outside the gene matches. The germline gives CDR1 SNHLY, CDR2 FYNNEI.

The chain has TRBV6-1 and TRBJ1-5; TRBD1 matches 7 bases. In germline, CDR1 is MNHNS, CDR2 SASEGT. With V trimmed by 7 bases and J by 6 bases, 6 bases remained unmatched. This CDR3 region has 13 residues. CDR3 protein: CASTRQGVQPQHF. The CDR3 DNA reads TGTGCCAGCACCCGACAGGGCGTTCAGCCCCAGCATTTT.

The chain has TRBV12-5 and TRBJ2-3; D is undetermined. The CDR3 totals 14 residues. V was trimmed by 7 bases and J by 5 bases, leaving 16 bases between them. The V gene's germline CDR1 is LGHNT and CDR2 FRNRAP. The CDR3 nucleotides read TGTGCTAGTGCTCAAACCACTGCCCTAGATACGCAGTATTTT. Residues: CASAQTTALDTQYF.

The genes are TRBV7-8 and TRBJ1-1; 7 bases match TRBD1. From germline, CDR1 is SGHVS and CDR2 FQNEAQ. This CDR3 spans 14 amino acids. V gave up 5 bases and J gave up 4 bases; unmatched junction bases: 7. The CDR3 DNA sequence: TGTGCCAGCAGCCCTAGGGACAGCTCCACTGAAGCTTTCTTT. The encoded protein is CASSPRDSSTEAFF.

The chain carries TRBV5-1 and TRBJ1-2; 12 nucleotides align to TRBD1. Looked up from germline, CDR1 is SGHRS and CDR2 is YFSETQ. The CDR3 has 15 residues. J gave up 7 bases and V 2 bases, and 6 bases lay outside the gene matches. In DNA form, the CDR3 reads TGCGCCAGCAGCTTAAGCGGGACAGGGGGCCCTGGCTACACCTTC. Residues: CASSLSGTGGPGYTF.

The chain couples TRBV11-2 to TRBJ2-5; D possibly corresponds to TRBD1 (6 bases). The CDR3 covers 15 residues. In germline, CDR1 is SGHAT, CDR2 FQNNGV. Trimming pared 4 bases from V and 2 bases from J, leaving 14 bases between. The CDR3, as DNA: TGTGCCAGCAGCTCGACGCAGGGGATACAAGAGACCCAGTACTTC. It encodes CASSSTQGIQETQYF.

V usage is TRBV6-5 and J usage is TRBJ2-1; D might be TRBD2 (6 bases). V was pared by 6 bases and J by 1 base, with 13 bases between. Germline values: CDR1 MNHEY, CDR2 SVGAGI. The CDR3 has 15 amino acids. The CDR3 reads CASSLSGASYNEQFF. The CDR3 nucleotides read TGTGCCAGCAGCCTTAGCGGTGCTTCCTACAATGAGCAGTTCTTC.

The V call is TRBV11-2, the J call TRBJ2-2; 7 bases are a match to TRBD2. The CDR3 contains 16 residues. J was trimmed by 2 bases and V by 0 bases; bases with no gene match: 3. CDR1 SGHAT and CDR2 FQNNGV come from the germline V gene. The DNA of the CDR3 is TGTGCCAGCAGCTTAGACGGGAGGCCCAACACCGGGGAGCTGTTTTTT. It yields the protein CASSLDGRPNTGELFF.

This chain links TRBV28 with TRBJ2-7; no firm D call. CDR3 length: 14 amino acids. Germline V gene data show CDR1 as MDHEN and CDR2 as SYDVKM. The ends were cut back, 3 bases at V and 1 base at J, with 10 bases in the middle. In DNA form, the CDR3 reads TGTGCCAGCAGTTTGCCCACAGAGTCCTACGAGCAGTACTTC. It specifies CASSLPTESYEQYF.

This clone was counted between two and nine times. The CDR3 reads CASSEAPESSYEQYF. The CDR3 DNA sequence: TGTGCCAGCAGTGAAGCGCCAGAGAGCTCCTACGAGCAGTACTTC. The chain has TRBV6-1 and TRBJ2-7; D unclear. Germline V lookup: CDR1 MNHNS, CDR2 SASEGT. There are 15 residues in the CDR3. Between the trimmed V and J ends, which lost 0 bases and 0 bases, there was a span of 9 bases.